This T cell receptor (beta chain) is drawn from a study of T cells in women clearing cervical HPV infection (dated by TCRdb to between 2017 and 2018). As for the study more broadly: The cases were some 26 women with histologically confirmed HPV16-related CIN3 or worse, and 2 of those women had invasive cancers. Controls were 25 or so women whose single incident HPV16 infection cleared within 12 months without precancer or cancer developing. Blood from cases was collected at the visit where the lesion was first found, while blood from controls was collected once the infection could no longer be detected. For cases, a median interval of 149 days, with an interquartile range of about 90 to 210 days, was observed between lesion detection and blood sampling. HLA typing was available for only a few women, so HLA type could not be excluded as a confounder. This exploratory proof-of-principle case-control study, nested within the Guanacaste HPV Natural History Study in Costa Rica, compared TCR repertoires among women with different cervical HPV16 outcomes. Cases and controls were matched on year of sample collection and on age within five years. Cases had a median age of around 32 years compared with 38 to 40 for controls, and baseline characteristics showed no significant differences between the groups. In the parent cohort, approximately 9,900 women aged 18 or older were enrolled in Guanacaste, Costa Rica, during about 1993 to 1995 and then followed for approximately 7 years. As quality controls, five blinded duplicates were added to each group, bringing the total to approximately 60 samples made up of around 50 participants and 10 or so replicates. General findings and caveats noted by the study authors: Across sequencing depths, CIN3+ cases showed significantly higher TCR repertoire richness than controls, but evenness did not differ between the groups. Because T-cell numbers per sample were unknown, differences in richness could reflect varying T-cell content rather than repertoire biology. Cases had lower TRBV6-7 relative abundance than controls (approximately 0.1% versus 0.16%; Bonferroni P = 0.0008). Random forest classifiers that combined richness and V gene abundances separated cases from controls with an estimated AUC of 0.83. The cross-sectional design could not show whether associations preceded infection or resulted from it; effector/memory subsets and HPV-specific T cells were not isolated.

To note about this clone: The specificity of this receptor is unknown. From the germline J gene comes the end of the CDR3, since the read stops 3 residues before it.

Every participant had a single incident cervical HPV16 infection, and women with prevalent HPV16 infections were excluded. Cervical HPV DNA was detected with MY09/MY11 PCR, and genotyping was done with dot-blot hybridization. Around 16 mL of heparinized blood were centrifuged, and the buffy coat was aliquoted, frozen at -30°C, then stored at -80°C. QIAGEN kits were used to extract genomic DNA from the buffy coat specimens. Looking up the germline V gene (reference sequence) yields CDR1 WNHNN and CDR2 SYGVQD. Relative to germline, V is missing 0 bases and J is missing 6 bases, with 4 bases of the junction outside any gene match. The CDR3, cysteine through phenylalanine, is 15 amino acids long. The DNA has 36 bases, all within the CDR3, and is read from base 1. Using the immunoSEQ assay, multiplex PCR amplified TCR beta CDR3 regions from an average of about 1.1 ug of genomic DNA per sample. To correct primer bias, the assay used a complete synthetic TCR repertoire to set an amplification baseline. Amplicons were sequenced on the Illumina platform. Concerning the study's data processing: Sequence errors were corrected by clustering with frequency ratios and a modified nearest-neighbor algorithm, and the sequences were then analyzed in the immunoSEQ Analyzer using IMGT gene definitions. TCR richness and evenness were averaged over 20 rarefaction repeats at each rarefaction depth, excluding samples with fewer sequences than the depth. Relative abundances of V, D and J genes were compared between groups using Wilcoxon rank sum tests, with FDR correction applied. For the blinded duplicates, the intraclass correlation was nearly 96% for TCR richness and averaged about 75% across more than 60 gene segments. As stored in TCRdb, this immuneACCESS dataset retains in-frame rearrangements with V and J assigned. A fraction of the clones does not appear; measured against another copy, unresolved V genes explain less than half of the discrepancy, and the remainder lacks a known reason. For V, J and clone size, that table is used; D and trimming come from the DNA. This sample's records show 46,000 or so clones. The leading ten clones occupy 35% of the sample.

The source is a woman aged 18-70 years with a cervical HPV16 infection that either progressed to CIN3+ or cleared (not recorded which). Here the chain combines TRBV10-1 and TRBJ2-2; 7 middle bases align to TRBD1. The sequencing sample was made of blood buffy coat. The covered CDR3 bases are TGCGCCAGCAGTGAGTCGTGTCAGGGGGCCGGGGAG. The translation is CASSESCQGAGE. The whole CDR3 reads CASSESCQGAGELFF.